This T cell receptor beta chain derives from a study of T-cell memory formation after mild COVID-19. Whole-study findings and limits: Pre-infection memory harbored some responding clones, suggesting cross-reactive memory joined.

This CDR3 region has 14 residues. Looked up from germline, CDR1 is SGHRS and CDR2 is YFSETQ. V lost 4 bases, J lost 6 bases, and 9 bases stayed unmatched. TCRdb reprocessed the 5' RACE reads via MiXCR and lists one record per CDR3 protein. Found here are roughly 400,000 distinct CDR3 sequences, 18% of them singletons; the top ten hold about a fifth. The sample holds many counts of this clonotype. Its antigen is currently unknown. Sequencing was carried out using PBMCs or a T cell subset sorted from them (not recorded which). The chain uses TRBV5-1 and TRBJ2-7; 8 bases map to TRBD1. This receptor was identified in a man between 18 and 29 years old who had mild COVID-19 (a few samples of this study predate the infection). Cell type and time point are not known. CDR3 sequence reads: CASSVEQGEFEQYF. The CDR3, as DNA: TGCGCCAGCAGCGTAGAACAGGGGGAGTTCGAGCAGTACTTC.